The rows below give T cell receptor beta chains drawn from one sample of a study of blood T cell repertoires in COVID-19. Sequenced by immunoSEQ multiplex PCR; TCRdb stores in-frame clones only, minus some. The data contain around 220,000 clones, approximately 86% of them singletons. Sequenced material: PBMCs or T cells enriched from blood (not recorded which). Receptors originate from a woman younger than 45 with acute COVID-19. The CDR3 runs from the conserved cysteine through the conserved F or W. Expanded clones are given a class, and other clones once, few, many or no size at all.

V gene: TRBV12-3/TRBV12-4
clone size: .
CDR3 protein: CASSLMTVGEQYF

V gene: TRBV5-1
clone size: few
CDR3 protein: CASSLGQGAYNSPLHF

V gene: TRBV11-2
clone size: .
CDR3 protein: CASSLEGLGGNEQYF

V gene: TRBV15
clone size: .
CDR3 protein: CATSRGETGGGVNTEAFF

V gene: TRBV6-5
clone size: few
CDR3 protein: CASAPDGGGLYGYTF

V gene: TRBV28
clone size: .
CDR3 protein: CASSFRGRISDEQYF

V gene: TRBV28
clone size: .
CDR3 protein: CASRYGDRGSNTIYF

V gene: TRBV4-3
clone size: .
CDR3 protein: CASSRAESYNEQFF

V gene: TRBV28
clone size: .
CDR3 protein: CASSSHRDRVYEQYF

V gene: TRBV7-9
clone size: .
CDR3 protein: CASSFTGASGNTIYF

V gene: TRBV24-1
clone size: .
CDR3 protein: CATSDRESTDTQYF

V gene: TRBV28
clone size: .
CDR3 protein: CASSPGGGAKNIQYF

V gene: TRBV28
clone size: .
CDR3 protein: CASSSGTTRRGYTF

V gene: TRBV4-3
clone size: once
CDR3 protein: CASSQGPGLAGTEQFF

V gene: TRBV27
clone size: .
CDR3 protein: CASSRYPSGLAGVEQYF

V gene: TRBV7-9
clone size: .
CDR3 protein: CASSSGQGSHEQYF

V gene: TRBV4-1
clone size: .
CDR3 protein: CASSQEQGTGNQPQHF

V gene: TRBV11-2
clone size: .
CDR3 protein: CASSLEQGYNEQFF

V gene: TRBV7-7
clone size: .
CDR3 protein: CASSLGSGSSSTDTQYF

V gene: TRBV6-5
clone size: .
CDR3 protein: CASTLGGAGANVLTF

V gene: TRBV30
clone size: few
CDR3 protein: CAWTHGVGQYF

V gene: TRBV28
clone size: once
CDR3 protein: CASSAGTPAYEQYF

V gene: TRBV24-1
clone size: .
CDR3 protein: CATSDSGWDTSTDTQYF

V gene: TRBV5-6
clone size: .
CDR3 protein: CASSLGPGRAGAGELFF

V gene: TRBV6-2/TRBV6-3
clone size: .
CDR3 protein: CASSSGQGAGQPQHF

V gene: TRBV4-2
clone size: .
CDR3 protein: CASSQATWGGGDEKLFF

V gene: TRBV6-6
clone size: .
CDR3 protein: CASSTRVGYTF

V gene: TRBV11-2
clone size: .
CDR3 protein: CASSLDPGGPWTNEKLFF

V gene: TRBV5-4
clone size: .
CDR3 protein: CASSLVGGQGDSPLHF

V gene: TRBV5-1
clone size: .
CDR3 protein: CASRRDRGVHEQYF

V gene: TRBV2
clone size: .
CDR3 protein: CASSMGLAGGGLEETQYF

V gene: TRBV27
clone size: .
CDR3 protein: CASSSYVSGQANTEAFF

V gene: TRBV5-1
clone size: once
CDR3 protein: CASSSVLGQGIGPANEKLFF

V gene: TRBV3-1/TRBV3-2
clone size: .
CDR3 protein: CASSPRSYNSPLHF

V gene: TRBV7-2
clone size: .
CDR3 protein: CASSLVGTVTPNSPLHF

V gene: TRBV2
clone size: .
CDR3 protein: CASSGAGLPYEQYF

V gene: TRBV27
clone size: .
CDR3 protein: CASNRAGRADTQYF

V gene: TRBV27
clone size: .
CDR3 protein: CASSPLSGELFF

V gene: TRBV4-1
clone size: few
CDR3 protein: CASSQVLAGYNSPLHF

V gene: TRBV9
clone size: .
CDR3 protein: CASSVDPDRRTGELFF

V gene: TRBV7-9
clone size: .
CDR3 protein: CASSPQTGNNSPLHF

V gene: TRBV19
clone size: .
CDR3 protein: CASSAPGQGYNEQFF

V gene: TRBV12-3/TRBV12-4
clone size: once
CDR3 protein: CASSTGVETQYF

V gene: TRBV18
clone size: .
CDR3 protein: CASSLDRVNEKLFF

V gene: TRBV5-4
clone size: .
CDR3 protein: CASSPDFRSTDTQYF

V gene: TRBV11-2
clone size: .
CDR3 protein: CASSFLGRGTGELFF

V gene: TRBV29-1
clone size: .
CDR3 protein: CSVEDGARRETQYF

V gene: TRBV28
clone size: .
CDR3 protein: CASSSPLTAGKQGTVADTQYF

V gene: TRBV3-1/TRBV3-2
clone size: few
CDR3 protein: CASSPWTGSAGNTIYF

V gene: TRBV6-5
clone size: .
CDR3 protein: CASNPTGTYEQYF

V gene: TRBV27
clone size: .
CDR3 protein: CASSLSDRHREKLFF

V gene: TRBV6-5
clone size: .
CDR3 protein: CASTRQGGIDGYTF

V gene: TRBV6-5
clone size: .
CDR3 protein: CASHRDRSYNEQFF